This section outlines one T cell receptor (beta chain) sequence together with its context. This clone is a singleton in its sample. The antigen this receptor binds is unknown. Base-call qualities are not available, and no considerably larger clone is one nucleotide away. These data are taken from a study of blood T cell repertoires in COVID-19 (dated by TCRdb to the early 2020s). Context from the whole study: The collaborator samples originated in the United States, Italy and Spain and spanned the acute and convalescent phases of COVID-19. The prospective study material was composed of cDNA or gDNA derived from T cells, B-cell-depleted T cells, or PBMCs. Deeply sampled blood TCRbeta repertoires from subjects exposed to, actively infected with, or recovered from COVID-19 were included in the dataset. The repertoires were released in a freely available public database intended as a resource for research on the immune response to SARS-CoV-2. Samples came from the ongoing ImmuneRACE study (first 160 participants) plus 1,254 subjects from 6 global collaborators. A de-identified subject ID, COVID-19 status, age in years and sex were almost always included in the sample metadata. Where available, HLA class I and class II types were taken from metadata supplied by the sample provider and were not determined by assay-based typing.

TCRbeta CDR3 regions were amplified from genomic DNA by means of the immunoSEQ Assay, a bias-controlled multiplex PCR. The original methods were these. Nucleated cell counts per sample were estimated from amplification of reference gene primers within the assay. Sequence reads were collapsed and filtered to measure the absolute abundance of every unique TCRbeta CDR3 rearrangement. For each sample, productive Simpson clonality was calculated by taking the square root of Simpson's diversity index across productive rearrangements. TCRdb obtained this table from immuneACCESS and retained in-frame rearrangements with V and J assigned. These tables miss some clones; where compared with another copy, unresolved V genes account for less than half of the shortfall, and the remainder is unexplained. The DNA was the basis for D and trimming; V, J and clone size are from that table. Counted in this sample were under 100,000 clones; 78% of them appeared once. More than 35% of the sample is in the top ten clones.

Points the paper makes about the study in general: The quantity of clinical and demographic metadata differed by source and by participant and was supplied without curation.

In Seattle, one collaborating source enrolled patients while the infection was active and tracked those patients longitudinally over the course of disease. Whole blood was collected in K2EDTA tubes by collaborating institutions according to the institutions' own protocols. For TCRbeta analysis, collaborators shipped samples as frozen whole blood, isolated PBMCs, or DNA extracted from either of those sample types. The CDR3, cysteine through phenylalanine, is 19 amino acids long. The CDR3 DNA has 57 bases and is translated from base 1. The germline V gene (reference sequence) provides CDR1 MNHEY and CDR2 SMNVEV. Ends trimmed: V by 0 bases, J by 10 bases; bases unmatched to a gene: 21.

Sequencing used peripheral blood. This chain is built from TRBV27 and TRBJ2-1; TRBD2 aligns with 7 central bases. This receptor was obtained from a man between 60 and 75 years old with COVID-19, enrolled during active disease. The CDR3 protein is CASSLSLGLRRERIGEQFF. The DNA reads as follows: TGTGCCAGCAGTTTATCTCTGGGGCTACGGCGGGAGAGGATAGGAGAGCAGTTCTTC.